The present entry profiles one T cell receptor beta chain with its context. TCR beta CDR3 regions were amplified from RNA transcripts. During a first-round RT-PCR of the TCR CDR3, the HTBI primer set was used. MiXCR, run by TCRdb on the multiplex PCR reads, gives a single entry per CDR3 protein. The table includes 530,000 or so distinct CDR3 sequences, approximately 17% detected once. This sample is part of a study of T cells in Graves' hyperthyroidism and ophthalmopathy. V was pared by 7 bases and J by 6 bases, with 13 bases between. The CDR3 contains 12 residues. Germline assignment: CDR1 MDHEN and CDR2 SYDVKM.

The TCR comes from a woman aged 18 to 35 with Graves' ophthalmopathy. The sample consisted of blood. The chain carries TRBV28 and TRBJ2-7; D possibly uses TRBD1 or TRBD2 (5 bases each). The CDR3 is CASNMGDGEQYF. CDR3 nucleotide sequence: TGTGCCAGCAATATGGGGGATGGCGAGCAGTACTTC.